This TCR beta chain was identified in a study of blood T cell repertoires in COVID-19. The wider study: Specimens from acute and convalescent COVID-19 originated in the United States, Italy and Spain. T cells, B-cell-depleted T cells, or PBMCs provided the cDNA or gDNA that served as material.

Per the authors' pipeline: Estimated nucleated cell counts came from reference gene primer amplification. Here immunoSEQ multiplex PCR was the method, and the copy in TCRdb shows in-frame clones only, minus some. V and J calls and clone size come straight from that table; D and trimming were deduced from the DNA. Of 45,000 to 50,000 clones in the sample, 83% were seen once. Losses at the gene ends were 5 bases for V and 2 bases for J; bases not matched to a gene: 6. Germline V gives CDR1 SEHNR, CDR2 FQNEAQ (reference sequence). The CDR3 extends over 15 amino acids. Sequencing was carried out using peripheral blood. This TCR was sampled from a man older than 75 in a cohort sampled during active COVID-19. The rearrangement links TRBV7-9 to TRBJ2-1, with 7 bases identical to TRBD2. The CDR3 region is CASSPTGTTYNEQFF. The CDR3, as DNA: TGTGCCAGCAGCCCAACCGGGACTACCTACAATGAGCAGTTCTTC.